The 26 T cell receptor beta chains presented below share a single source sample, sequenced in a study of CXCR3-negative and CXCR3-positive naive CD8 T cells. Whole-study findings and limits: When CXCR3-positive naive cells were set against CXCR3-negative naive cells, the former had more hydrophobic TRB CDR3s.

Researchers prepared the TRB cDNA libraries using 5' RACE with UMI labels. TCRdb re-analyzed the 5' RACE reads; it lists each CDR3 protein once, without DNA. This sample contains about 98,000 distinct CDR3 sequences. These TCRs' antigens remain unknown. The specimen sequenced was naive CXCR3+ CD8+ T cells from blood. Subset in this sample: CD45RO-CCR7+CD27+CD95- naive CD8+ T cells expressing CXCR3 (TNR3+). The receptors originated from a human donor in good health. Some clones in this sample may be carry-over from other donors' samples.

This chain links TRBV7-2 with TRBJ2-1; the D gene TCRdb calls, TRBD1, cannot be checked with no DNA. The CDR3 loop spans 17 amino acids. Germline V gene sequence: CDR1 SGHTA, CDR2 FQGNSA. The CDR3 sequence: CASSLALGGQGSNEQFF. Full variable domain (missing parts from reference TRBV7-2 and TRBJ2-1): GAGVSQSPSNKVTEKGKDVELRCDPISGHTALYWYRQSLGQGLEFLIYFQGNSAPDKSGLPSDRFSAERTGGSVSTLTIQRTQQEDSAVYLCASSLALGGQGSNEQFFGPGTRLTVL.

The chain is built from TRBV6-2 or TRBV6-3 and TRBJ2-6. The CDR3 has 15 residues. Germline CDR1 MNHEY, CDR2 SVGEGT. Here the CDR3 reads CASSKEGSGANVLTF.

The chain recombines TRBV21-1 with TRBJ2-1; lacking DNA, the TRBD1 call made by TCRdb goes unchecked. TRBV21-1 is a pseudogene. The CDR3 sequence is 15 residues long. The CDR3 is CASSPHGTGDNEQFF.

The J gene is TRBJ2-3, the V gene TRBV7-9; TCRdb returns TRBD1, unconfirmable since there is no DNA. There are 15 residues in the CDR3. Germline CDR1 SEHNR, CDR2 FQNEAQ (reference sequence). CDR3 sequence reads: CASSLGTGDSDTQYF.

The CDR3 protein is CASSWSGNEQYF. V and J are TRBV5-5 and TRBJ2-7. The CDR3 consists of 12 residues. Germline V gives CDR1 SGHKS, CDR2 YYEKEE (reference sequence).

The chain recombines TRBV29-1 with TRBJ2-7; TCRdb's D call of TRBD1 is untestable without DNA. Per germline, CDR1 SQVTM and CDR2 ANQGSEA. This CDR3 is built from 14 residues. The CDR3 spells CSVEETGITYEQYF.

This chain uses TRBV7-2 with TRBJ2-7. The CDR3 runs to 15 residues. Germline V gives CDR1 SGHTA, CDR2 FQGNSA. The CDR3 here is CASSLGWGSSYEQYF.

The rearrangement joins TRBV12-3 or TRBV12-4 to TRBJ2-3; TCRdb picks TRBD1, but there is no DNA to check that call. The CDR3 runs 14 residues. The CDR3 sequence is CASSLFRGPDTQYF.

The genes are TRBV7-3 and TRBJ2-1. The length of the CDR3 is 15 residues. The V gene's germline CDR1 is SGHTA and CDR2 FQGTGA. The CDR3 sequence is CASSPLGSSYNEQFF.

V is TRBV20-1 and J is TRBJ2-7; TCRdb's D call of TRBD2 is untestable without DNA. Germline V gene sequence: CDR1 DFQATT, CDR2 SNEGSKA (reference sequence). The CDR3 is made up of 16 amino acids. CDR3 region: CSARDTSGRPTYEQYF.

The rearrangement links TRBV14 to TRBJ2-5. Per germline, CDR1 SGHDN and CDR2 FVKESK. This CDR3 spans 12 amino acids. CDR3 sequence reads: CASSRLKETQYF.

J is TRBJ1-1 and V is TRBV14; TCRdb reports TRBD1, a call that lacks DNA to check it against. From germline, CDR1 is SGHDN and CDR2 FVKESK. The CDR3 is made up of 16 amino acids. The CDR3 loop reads CASSQDYGPVGTEAFF.

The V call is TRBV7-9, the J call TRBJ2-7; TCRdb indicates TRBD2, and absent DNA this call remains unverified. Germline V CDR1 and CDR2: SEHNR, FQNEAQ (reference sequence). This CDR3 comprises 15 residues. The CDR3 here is CASSPAQSYTYEQYF.

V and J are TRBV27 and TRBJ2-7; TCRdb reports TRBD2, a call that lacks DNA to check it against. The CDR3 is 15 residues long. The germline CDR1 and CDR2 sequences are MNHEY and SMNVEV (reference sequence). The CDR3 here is CASSSLSGGSYEQYF.

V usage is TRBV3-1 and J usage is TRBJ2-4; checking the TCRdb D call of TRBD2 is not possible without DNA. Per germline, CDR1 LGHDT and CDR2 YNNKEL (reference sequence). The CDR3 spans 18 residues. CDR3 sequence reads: CASSQDRAALLAKNTQYF.

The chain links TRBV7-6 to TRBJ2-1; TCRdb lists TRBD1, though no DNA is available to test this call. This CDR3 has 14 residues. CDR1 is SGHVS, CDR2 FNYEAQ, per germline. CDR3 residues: CASSSSTGRNEQFF.

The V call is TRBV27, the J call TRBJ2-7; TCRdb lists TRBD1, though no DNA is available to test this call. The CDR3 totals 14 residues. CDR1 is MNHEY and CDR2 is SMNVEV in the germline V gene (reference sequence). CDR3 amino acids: CASNPVQSSYEQYF.

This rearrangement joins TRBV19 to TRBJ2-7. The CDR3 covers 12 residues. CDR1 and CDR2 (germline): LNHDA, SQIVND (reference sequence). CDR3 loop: CASSSQVYEQYF. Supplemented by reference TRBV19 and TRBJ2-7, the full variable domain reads DGGITQSPKYLFRKEGQNVTLSCEQNLNHDAMYWYRQDPGQGLRLIYYSQIVNDFQKGDIAEGYSVSREKKESFPLTVTSAQKNPTAFYLCASSSQVYEQYFGPGTRLTVT.

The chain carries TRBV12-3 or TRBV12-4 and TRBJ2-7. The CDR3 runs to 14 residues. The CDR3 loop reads CASSFAGLSYEQYF.

This CDR3 reads CAGSLWQAPSTDTQYF. V gene TRBV28 combines with J gene TRBJ2-3. Germline V gene sequence: CDR1 MDHEN, CDR2 SYDVKM. The CDR3 is 16 amino acids.

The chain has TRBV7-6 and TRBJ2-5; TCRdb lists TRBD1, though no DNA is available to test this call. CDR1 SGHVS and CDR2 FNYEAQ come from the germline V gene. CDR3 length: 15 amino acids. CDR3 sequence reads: CASSLVGDYPETQYF. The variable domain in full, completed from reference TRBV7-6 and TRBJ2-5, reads GAGVSQSPRYKVTKRGQDVALRCDPISGHVSLYWYRQALGQGPEFLTYFNYEAQQDKSGLPNDRFSAERPEGSISTLTIQRTEQRDSAMYRCASSLVGDYPETQYFGPGTRLLVL.

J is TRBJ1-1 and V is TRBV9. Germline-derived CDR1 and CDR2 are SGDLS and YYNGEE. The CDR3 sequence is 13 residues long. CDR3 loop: CASSRVAHTEAFF.

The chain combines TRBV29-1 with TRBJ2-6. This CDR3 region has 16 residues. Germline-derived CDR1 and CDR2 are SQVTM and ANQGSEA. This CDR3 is CSVEETAFSGANVLTF. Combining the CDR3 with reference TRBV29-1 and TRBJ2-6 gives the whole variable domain SAVISQKPSRDICQRGTSLTIQCQVDSQVTMMFWYRQQPGQSLTLIATANQGSEATYESGFVIDKFPISRPNLTFSTLTVSNMSPEDSSIYLCSVEETAFSGANVLTFGAGSRLTVL.

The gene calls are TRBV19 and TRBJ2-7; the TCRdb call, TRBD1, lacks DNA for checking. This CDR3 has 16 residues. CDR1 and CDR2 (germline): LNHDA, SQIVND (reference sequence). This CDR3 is CASSIFWDRETYEQYF. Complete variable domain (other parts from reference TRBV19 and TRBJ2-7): DGGITQSPKYLFRKEGQNVTLSCEQNLNHDAMYWYRQDPGQGLRLIYYSQIVNDFQKGDIAEGYSVSREKKESFPLTVTSAQKNPTAFYLCASSIFWDRETYEQYFGPGTRLTVT.

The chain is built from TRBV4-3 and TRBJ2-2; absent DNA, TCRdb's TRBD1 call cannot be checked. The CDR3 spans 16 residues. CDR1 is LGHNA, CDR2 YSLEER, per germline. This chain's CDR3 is CASSQARGLPTGELFF.

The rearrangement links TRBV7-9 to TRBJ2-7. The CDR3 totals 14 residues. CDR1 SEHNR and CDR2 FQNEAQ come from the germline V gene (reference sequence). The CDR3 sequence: CASSLANAAYEQYF. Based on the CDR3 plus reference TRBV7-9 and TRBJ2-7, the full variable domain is DTGVSQNPRHKITKRGQNVTFRCDPISEHNRLYWYRQTLGQGPEFLTYFQNEAQLEKSRLLSDRFSAERPKGSFSTLEIQRTEQGDSAMYLCASSLANAAYEQYFGPGTRLTVT.